These T cell receptor beta chains were read from a single sample in a study of early stage breast cancer tumors. Repertoires were generated with immunoSEQ multiplex PCR, while TCRdb's copy carries only in-frame clones and drops some. This table holds 50,000 to 65,000 clones, about 93% found once. Sequencing was done on a sample of blood. The receptors here all came from a person aged 65-85 years with breast cancer. The CDR3 runs from the conserved cysteine through the conserved F or W. The D gene is left open where the match is weak. Not all rows give a size; the values are once, few, many and, for expanded clones, a class.

CDR3 length	V gene	D gene	clone size	J gene	CDR3 protein	CDR3 DNA
15	TRBV2	-	-	TRBJ1-4	CASSEGPGLNEKLFF	TGTGCCAGCAGTGAGGGGCCGGGTCTTAATGAAAAACTGTTTTTT
14	TRBV27	TRBD1	-	TRBJ1-2	CASSFGQGGSGYTF	TGTGCCAGCAGTTTCGGACAGGGAGGGAGTGGCTACACCTTC
15	TRBV27	TRBD1	-	TRBJ2-5	CASSRQGANPETQYF	TGTGCCAGCAGTAGACAGGGGGCGAATCCGGAGACCCAGTACTTC
14	TRBV7-7	TRBD1	-	TRBJ2-1	CASSTDRAQNEQFF	TGTGCCAGCAGCACCGACAGGGCCCAGAATGAGCAGTTCTTC
15	TRBV7-3	-	-	TRBJ2-3	CASSSSGASTDTQYF	TGTGCCAGCAGCTCCAGCGGAGCTAGCACAGATACGCAGTATTTT
13	TRBV18	TRBD1	-	TRBJ1-5	CASSQTVGDSQHF	TGTGCCAGCTCACAGACCGTGGGGGACAGCCAGCATTTT
13	TRBV29-1	TRBD1	-	TRBJ1-2	CSVYSDRGDGYTF	TGCAGCGTTTATAGTGACAGGGGAGATGGCTACACCTTC
14	TRBV6-5	-	-	TRBJ1-1	CASSYSATNTEAFF	TGTGCCAGCAGTTACTCAGCCACCAACACTGAAGCTTTCTTT
12	TRBV5-6	TRBD1	-	TRBJ2-7	CASSGGQGAQYF	TGTGCCAGCAGCGGCGGACAGGGTGCGCAGTACTTC
14	TRBV10-3	-	once	TRBJ2-3	CAVGAGAATDTQYF	TGTGCCGTGGGGGCGGGAGCCGCAACAGATACGCAGTATTTT
14	TRBV19	TRBD1	-	TRBJ1-6	CASSIRGRDSPLHF	TGTGCCAGTAGTATCAGGGGGCGCGATTCACCCCTCCACTTT
17	TRBV4-1	TRBD1	-	TRBJ2-3	CASSLKIGTGGTDTQYF	TGCGCCAGCAGCCTTAAGATCGGGACAGGGGGGACAGATACGCAGTATTTT
13	TRBV9	-	-	TRBJ2-7	CASSVAQNYEQYF	TGTGCCAGCAGCGTAGCACAGAACTACGAGCAGTACTTC
17	TRBV5-8	TRBD2	-	TRBJ2-5	CASSLAGTSGSWKTQYF	TGTGCCAGCAGCTTGGCTGGGACTAGCGGGAGTTGGAAGACCCAGTACTTC
15	TRBV6-1	-	-	TRBJ1-2	CASSQTSGGQYGYTF	TGTGCCAGCAGTCAGACCTCCGGGGGGCAATATGGCTACACCTTC
16	TRBV7-2	TRBD2	-	TRBJ2-2	CASSIRLAMNTGELFF	TGTGCCAGCAGCATAAGACTAGCTATGAACACCGGGGAGCTGTTTTTT
15	TRBV11-2	TRBD1	-	TRBJ2-1	CASSRGQGSYNEQFF	TGTGCCAGCAGCCGCGGACAGGGCTCCTACAATGAGCAGTTCTTC
14	TRBV5-1	TRBD1	-	TRBJ1-6	CASSFRTGDSPLHF	TGCGCCAGCAGCTTTCGAACAGGGGATTCACCCCTCCACTTT